One and the same sample provided the 20 T cell receptor beta chains below, sequenced in a study of cytomegalovirus exposure and HLA in healthy donors. Profiling relied on immunoSEQ multiplex PCR, and the TCRdb table lists in-frame clones only, not all of them. This sample yields 200,000 to 300,000 clones, of which approximately 83% are seen a single time; around 1.2% belongs to the top ten. Specimen: PBMCs. The receptors shown here come from a woman between 25 and 40 years old in good health and CMV-seropositive.

The rearrangement joins TRBV10-3 to TRBJ1-5; D is ambiguous. The ends were cut back, 0 bases at V and 0 bases at J, with 9 bases in the middle. Looked up from germline, CDR1 is ENHRY and CDR2 is SYGVKD. This CDR3 comprises 16 residues. The CDR3 protein is CAISESELNSNQPQHF. The CDR3 nucleotides are TGTGCCATCAGTGAGTCGGAGCTAAATAGCAATCAGCCCCAGCATTTT.

V and J are TRBV28 and TRBJ2-1; 12 nucleotides align to TRBD2. CDR1 MDHEN and CDR2 SYDVKM come from the germline V gene. The CDR3 sequence is 20 residues long. The J segment lost 4 bases and the V segment lost 4 bases, leaving 17 bases of the junction unmatched. The CDR3 nucleotides are TGTGCCAGCAGTTACCATGGACTAGCGGGAACCAGTCGTACTTACAATGAGCAGTTCTTC. As protein: CASSYHGLAGTSRTYNEQFF.

The chain carries TRBV10-3 and TRBJ2-6, with D possibly TRBD2 on 6 matching bases. The germline V gene has CDR1 ENHRY and CDR2 SYGVKD. The V and J ends lost 0 bases and 0 bases respectively, with 6 bases between them. The CDR3 has 16 residues. CDR3 nucleotides: TGTGCCATCAGTGAGTCGGGAGGCTCTGGGGCCAACGTCCTGACTTTC. Its protein product is CAISESGGSGANVLTF.

The chain uses TRBV27 and TRBJ2-5; 11 bases are shared with TRBD2. CDR1 is MNHEY, CDR2 SMNVEV, per germline (reference sequence). The CDR3 consists of 16 residues. Trimming cost V 5 bases and J 5 bases; bases outside gene matches: 10. The CDR3, as DNA: TGTGCCAGCAGTACCACCGGGACTAGCGGTGCGGAGACCCAGTACTTC. This encodes CASSTTGTSGAETQYF.

The chain combines TRBV6-4 with TRBJ2-1; TRBD2 matches 10 bases. Germline CDR1 MRHNA, CDR2 SNTAGT. This CDR3 region has 17 residues. With 0 bases clipped from V and 4 bases from J, the junction kept 6 bases outside the gene matches. The CDR3 spells CASSDSKREGPYNEQFF. For the CDR3, the DNA is TGTGCCAGCAGTGACTCAAAGCGGGAGGGCCCGTACAATGAGCAGTTCTTC.

This clone was found once. The V gene is TRBV19, the J gene TRBJ2-7; 9 nucleotides match TRBD1. V dropped 10 bases and J dropped 4; count of bases not matched to a gene: 8. CDR1 is LNHDA and CDR2 is SQIVND in the germline V gene (reference sequence). The CDR3 length is 13 residues. The CDR3 bases are TGTGCCACCAAAAGAGGACAGGGGTACGAGCAGTACTTC. As protein: CATKRGQGYEQYF. The variable domain in full, with the rest retrieved from reference TRBV19 and TRBJ2-7, is DGGITQSPKYLFRKEGQNVTLSCEQNLNHDAMYWYRQDPGQGLRLIYYSQIVNDFQKGDIAEGYSVSREKKESFPLTVTSAQKNPTAFYLCATKRGQGYEQYFGPGTRLTVT.

The CDR3 here is CAWSAQRGYTGELFF. DNA of the CDR3: TGTGCCTGGAGTGCCCAGCGGGGGTATACCGGGGAGCTGTTTTTT. The chain links TRBV30 to TRBJ2-2, with 8 bases lining up with TRBD2. The CDR3 length is 15 residues. CDR1 GTSNPN and CDR2 SVGIG come from the germline V gene (reference sequence). With V trimmed by 1 base and J by 5 bases, 6 bases remained unmatched.

This clone was found a few times. The rearrangement joins TRBV12-5 to TRBJ2-1, with D perhaps TRBD2 (6 bases). The CDR3 spans 12 residues. From germline, CDR1 is LGHNT and CDR2 FRNRAP. V lost 5 bases and J 15 bases, leaving 17 bases between the germline ends. CDR3 bases: TGTGCTAGTGGTCTGGACTGGGAGGATCCGTTCTTC. Its protein is CASGLDWEDPFF.

This chain connects TRBV11-2 to TRBJ1-5; weak D call: TRBD1 (6 bases). The CDR3 covers 15 residues. Germline V gives CDR1 SGHAT, CDR2 FQNNGV. Trimming shortened V by 5 bases and J by 2 bases, and 13 bases separated the two germline ends. CDR3 DNA sequence: TGTGCCAGCAGCCTTGGGGGCAGGGGCAATCAGCCCCAGCATTTT. As protein: CASSLGGRGNQPQHF.

The chain links TRBV7-9 to TRBJ1-1, with 9 bases lining up with TRBD1. V trimming: 4 bases; J trimming: 4 bases; junction bases outside the gene matches: 4. This CDR3 contains 14 residues. Germline V gene lookup returns CDR1 SEHNR and CDR2 FQNEAQ (reference sequence). The DNA of the CDR3 is TGTGCCAGCAGCTGGGGACAGGGTAGCACTGAAGCTTTCTTT. Its translation is CASSWGQGSTEAFF.

This clone was seen a single time. V is TRBV9 and J is TRBJ1-4, with 8 bases fitting TRBD1. Trimming took 0 bases from V and 7 from J; bases not matched to a gene: 2. This CDR3 contains 14 residues. Germline values: CDR1 SGDLS, CDR2 YYNGEE. The CDR3 DNA reads as TGTGCCAGCAGCGTAGGACAGGGGTTTGAAAAACTGTTTTTT. Amino acids: CASSVGQGFEKLFF. Full variable domain (rest looked up from reference TRBV9 and TRBJ1-4): DSGVTQTPKHLITATGQRVTLRCSPRSGDLSVYWYQQSLDQGLQFLIQYYNGEERAKGNILERFSAQQFPDLHSELNLSSLELGDSALYFCASSVGQGFEKLFFGSGTQLSVL.

The chain recombines TRBV18 with TRBJ2-6; possibly TRBD2 for D (5 bases). Per the germline V gene, CDR1 is KGHSH and CDR2 is LQKENI. This CDR3 is built from 15 residues. V gave up 3 bases and J gave up 2 bases, with 8 bases separating them. The CDR3 nucleotides are TGTGCCAGCTCACCGGGGAGAGCTGGGGCCAACGTCCTGACTTTC. This translates into CASSPGRAGANVLTF.

V usage is TRBV28 and J usage is TRBJ2-1; D possibly corresponds to TRBD1 (7 bases). The CDR3 has 13 amino acids. V was clipped by 6 bases and J by 6 bases, with 12 bases between them. Germline CDR1 is MDHEN and CDR2 is SYDVKM. The CDR3 DNA is TGTGCCAGCAGGGGGGGACAGCTCAATGAGCAGTTCTTC. It translates to CASRGGQLNEQFF.

The rearrangement joins TRBV28 to TRBJ1-4; 9 bases are shared with TRBD1. This CDR3 has 15 residues. CDR1 and CDR2 from the germline V gene are MDHEN and SYDVKM. V shed 5 bases, J shed 7 bases, and the junction held 8 bases outside the gene matches. Written as DNA, the CDR3 is TGTGCCAGCAGTCAACACAGGGGGCAGAGTGAAAAACTGTTTTTT. Amino acid sequence: CASSQHRGQSEKLFF. Combining the CDR3 with reference TRBV28 and TRBJ1-4 gives the whole variable domain DVKVTQSSRYLVKRTGEKVFLECVQDMDHENMFWYRQDPGLGLRLIYFSYDVKMKEKGDIPEGYSVSREKKERFSLILESASTNQTSMYLCASSQHRGQSEKLFFGSGTQLSVL.

The chain combines TRBV14 with TRBJ2-7, with 11 bases aligning to TRBD2. The trim removed 4 bases at V and 7 bases at J, leaving 6 bases unmatched. The CDR3 totals 14 residues. Germline V lookup: CDR1 SGHDN, CDR2 FVKESK. In DNA form, the CDR3 reads TGTGCCAGCAGCCTAGCGGGAGGGTCTTGGGAGCAGTACTTC. It translates to CASSLAGGSWEQYF.

The chain links TRBV7-9 to TRBJ2-3; TRBD2 is a possible D gene (5 bases). Trimming shortened V by 2 bases and J by 0 bases, and 9 bases separated the two germline ends. CDR1 is SEHNR and CDR2 is FQNEAQ in the germline V gene (reference sequence). The CDR3 sequence is 15 residues long. The CDR3 DNA follows: TGTGCCAGCAGCTTAACTAGATATAGCACAGATACGCAGTATTTT. It encodes CASSLTRYSTDTQYF.

The chain uses TRBV9 and TRBJ2-1; 10 bases fit TRBD2. Looked up from germline, CDR1 is SGDLS and CDR2 is YYNGEE. J was trimmed by 0 bases and V by 2 bases; bases with no gene match: 8. The CDR3 extends over 18 amino acids. CDR3 sequence: CASSVGAGTSDSYNEQFF. The CDR3 DNA reads as TGTGCCAGCAGCGTCGGGGCCGGGACTAGCGACTCCTACAATGAGCAGTTCTTC.

The V call is TRBV5-1, the J call TRBJ1-5; maybe TRBD1 (6 bases). CDR1 is SGHRS, CDR2 YFSETQ, per germline. The V gene lost 5 bases and the J gene lost 0 bases, with 12 bases spanning the gap. The CDR3 is made up of 15 amino acids. CDR3 in amino acids: CASSPGTFSNQPQHF. For the CDR3, the DNA is TGCGCCAGCAGTCCCGGGACATTTAGCAATCAGCCCCAGCATTTT.

The J gene is TRBJ2-2, the V gene TRBV5-1; the D gene is possibly TRBD2 (5 bases). This CDR3 is built from 16 residues. Trimming pared 3 bases from V and 2 bases from J, leaving 14 bases between. Per germline, CDR1 SGHRS and CDR2 YFSETQ. The CDR3 here is CASSSDSGSNTGELFF. CDR3 DNA sequence: TGCGCCAGCAGCTCGGACTCCGGCAGTAACACCGGGGAGCTGTTTTTT.

The chain carries TRBV2 and TRBJ2-2; D is possibly TRBD2 (5 bases). V shed 1 base and J shed 5 bases, with 8 bases lying between them. This CDR3 comprises 14 residues. Germline assignment: CDR1 SNHLY and CDR2 FYNNEI. The CDR3 DNA sequence: TGTGCCAGCAGTGAAGTCGGCGGGACCGGGGAGCTGTTTTTT. Its translation: CASSEVGGTGELFF.